Below are 11 T cell receptor beta chains sequenced from a single sample in a study of T cells after yellow fever vaccination. MiXCR, run by TCRdb on the 5' RACE reads, gives a single entry per CDR3 protein. The table includes some 320,000 distinct CDR3 sequences, roughly 9.4% detected once. The sequencing used PBMCs, collected on the day of the first yellow fever vaccination. The receptors here all came from a man aged 18-30 years who received the YFV17D yellow fever vaccine.

This sequence joins TRBV11-2 and TRBJ1-1, with a possible D match to TRBD1 (5 bases). Per the germline V gene, CDR1 is SGHAT and CDR2 is FQNNGV. The V and J ends lost 7 bases and 0 bases respectively, with 15 bases between them. The CDR3 totals 15 residues. CDR3 protein: CASTPAGVMNTEAFF. The CDR3 DNA is TGTGCCAGCACCCCGGCGGGGGTAATGAACACTGAAGCTTTCTTT.

This clonotype was detected many times. This chain links TRBV7-9 with TRBJ1-5; D is undetermined. The V end was cut by 1 base, the J end by 6 bases, with 7 bases between. The V gene's germline CDR1 is SEHNR and CDR2 FQNEAQ (reference sequence). The CDR3 covers 13 residues. CDR3: CASSLDFSQPQHF. CDR3 in DNA: TGTGCCAGCAGCTTAGATTTCTCTCAGCCCCAGCATTTT.

The CDR3 reads CATSDPGETQYF. DNA of the CDR3: TGTGCCACCAGTGATCCTGGGGAGACCCAGTACTTC. The gene calls are TRBV24-1 and TRBJ2-5; D ambiguous. There are 12 residues in the CDR3. The V gene lost 3 bases and the J gene lost 5 bases, with 6 bases spanning the gap. Germline CDR1 is KGHDR and CDR2 is SFDVKD.

The chain is built from TRBV6-5 and TRBJ1-1; D ambiguous. V lost 7 bases, J lost 8 bases, and 11 bases lay in between. CDR3 length: 11 residues. In germline, CDR1 is MNHEY, CDR2 SVGAGI. CDR3 region: CASTVSGEAFF. The CDR3 DNA reads TGTGCCAGCACCGTATCCGGGGAAGCTTTCTTT.

This clonotype was observed a few times. J is TRBJ1-5 and V is TRBV20-1; possibly TRBD1 for D (6 bases). This CDR3 spans 12 amino acids. V dropped 6 bases and J dropped 6 bases, with 12 bases sitting between them. The germline CDR1 and CDR2 sequences are DFQATT and SNEGSKA (reference sequence). The CDR3 region is CSATQGGQPQHF. The CDR3 DNA is TGCAGTGCCACACAGGGAGGTCAGCCCCAGCATTTT.

This clonotype was seen only a few times. The genes are TRBV29-1 and TRBJ1-5; D is unresolved. Per the germline V gene, CDR1 is SQVTM and CDR2 is ANQGSEA. V gave up 4 bases and J gave up 6 bases, with 10 bases separating them. This CDR3 has 12 residues. The CDR3 sequence is CSVVVSGQPQHF. CDR3 DNA: TGCAGCGTTGTGGTTTCCGGTCAGCCCCAGCATTTT. Complete variable domain (other parts from reference TRBV29-1 and TRBJ1-5): SAVISQKPSRDICQRGTSLTIQCQVDSQVTMMFWYRQQPGQSLTLIATANQGSEATYESGFVIDKFPISRPNLTFSTLTVSNMSPEDSSIYLCSVVVSGQPQHFGDGTRLSIL.

This clonotype showed up just a few times. The DNA of the CDR3 is TGTGCCAGCAGCCAAGATCGTAATCATGCCTACGAGCAGTACTTC. Amino acids: CASSQDRNHAYEQYF. The chain has TRBV4-2 and TRBJ2-7; no firm D call. V lost 0 bases to trimming and J lost 2 bases, with 11 bases between them. From germline, CDR1 is LGHNA and CDR2 YNFKEQ. The CDR3 has 15 residues.

The V gene is TRBV7-2, the J gene TRBJ1-2, with 7 bases fitting TRBD1. CDR3 length: 15 residues. The germline V gene encodes CDR1 SGHTA and CDR2 FQGNSA. Trimming at V came to 5 bases and at J to 6 bases, leaving 12 bases not matched to a gene. CDR3 DNA: TGTGCCAGCAGCGCATCGGGACAAGGGGGCAATGGCTACACCTTC. Encoded protein: CASSASGQGGNGYTF.

This clonotype has only a few counts. The chain combines TRBV2 with TRBJ1-2, with D perhaps matching TRBD1 (6 bases). V dropped 7 bases and J dropped 3 bases, with 9 bases sitting between them. The CDR3 is 12 residues long. CDR1 SNHLY and CDR2 FYNNEI come from the germline V gene. The CDR3 region has the DNA TGTGCCAGCATACAGGGTGACTATGGCTACACCTTC. This gives the protein CASIQGDYGYTF.

This clonotype was observed a few times. This rearrangement joins TRBV6-2 or TRBV6-3 to TRBJ2-6; a possible D gene is TRBD1 (6 bases). V lost 2 bases and J lost 1, with 15 bases in between. CDR1 and CDR2 (germline): MNHEY, SVGEGT. This CDR3 has 18 residues. CDR3 residues: CASSYMDRVGSGANVLTF. The CDR3 DNA follows: TGTGCCAGCAGTTACATGGACAGAGTCGGGTCTGGGGCCAACGTCCTGACTTTC.

The table lists this clonotype with a few counts. The chain uses TRBV12-3 or TRBV12-4 and TRBJ2-3; tentatively, D is TRBD1 (6 bases). Trimming left V 11 bases short and J 8 bases short, with 20 bases between. CDR3 length equals 13 residues. Here the CDR3 reads CAVSTGGIGTQYF. CDR3 sequence (DNA): TGTGCCGTTTCGACAGGCGGTATTGGTACGCAGTATTTT.